This TCR beta chain was captured in a study of shared clonotypes between healthy human individuals. Study findings and constraints: What naive subsets generally showed was a larger estimated richness than memory subsets showed. Sequencing depth was predicted to influence how clonotypes are shared among donors. With few donors, the genetic and exposure-history diversity represented was limited.

Data came from immunoSEQ multiplex PCR; TCRdb stores just in-frame clones and leaves some out. The sample lists under 2,500,000 clones; 90% to 97% were seen once. Donors comprised only Caucasian adults living in Nashville, Tennessee. The length of the CDR3 is 15 residues. V shed 8 bases and J shed 4 bases, with 20 bases lying between them. Germline V gives CDR1 MDHEN, CDR2 SYDVKM. Remarks on this clone: Its target is not known.

The genes are TRBV28 and TRBJ1-1, with a weak D call TRBD1 (5 bases). The sample comprised naive CD4+ T cells sorted from blood. Subset in this sample: CD45RA+ positively selected. The receptor comes from a young man in good health. This CDR3 is CASSFSGQSLTEAFF. The CDR3 region has the DNA TGTGCCAGCTCTTTCTCGGGGCAGTCCCTCACTGAAGCTTTCTTT.